This T cell receptor beta chain was recovered during a study of cytomegalovirus exposure and HLA in healthy donors (dated by TCRdb to the late 2010s). With respect to the entire study: An earlier analysis of 587 of the donors reported about 300 Gb of sequence data and 90 million to 120 million unique TCR beta sequences obtained from some 200 million T cells. Approximately 330 gigabases of sequencing data and around 90 million unique TCR sequences made up an early release that covered several hundred HLA-typed donors. Of the roughly 400 genotyped donors, 81% were placed in the genetic ancestry cluster associated with self-reported Caucasian donors. The aim of the study was to test whether cataloging public T cell receptors could identify signatures of past pathogen exposure. The T cell repertoires of several hundred subjects were profiled by immunosequencing and related to cytomegalovirus serostatus. A separate validation cohort of roughly 110 different subjects was used in addition to the 666-subject first cohort. The study combined high-throughput TCR immunosequencing, statistical association of individual TCRs with disease status, and machine learning to predict cytomegalovirus infection status. In a later analysis, previously published TCR beta repertoires from several hundred donors were re-analyzed and high-resolution HLA genotyping was added so that TCR occurrence patterns could be studied. Rather than using new phenotypic data, the later analysis identified candidate immune exposures from TCR beta sequences and from how often those sequences occurred across donors. An earlier analysis of approximately 500 of the donors applied high-throughput TCR beta sequencing to assess whether each TCR beta V gene segment acted as functional or pseudogenic. Donor age, sex, ethnicity and CMV serostatus were compiled alongside the repertoire data. A later genetic analysis took genome-wide SNP genotypes for about 55% of the 666 donors and used that subset as a discovery cohort. Every repertoire in the discovery cohort had been generated on one and the same sequencing platform. Both class I and class II loci were covered by HLA typing, at four-digit resolution. The number of donors typed differed by locus, with about 629-630 for A, B, C, DRB1 and DQB1, around 560 for DQA1, 600 to 610 for DPA1, and some 450 for DPB1. Roughly 5 DR-DQ haplotypes were handled as single units for association and clustering, since linkage in the cohort was strong. Among around 400 genotyped donors of the cohort, an average of approximately 240,000 unique TCR beta nucleotide sequences was sequenced per donor, of which 15% to 20% were non-productive.

On this clone: No antigen is known for it. A junction boundary mismatches the germline segment, possibly from a read error.

In total, approximately 690 healthy bone marrow donors made up the cohort. At the time of sampling, every cohort member was nominally healthy, though immune exposures that went unrecorded were likely present. The donor tested CMV seropositive and was one of the 289 seropositive cohort members. A peripheral blood sample was collected from each donor, and TCR beta sequencing was performed on peripheral blood mononuclear cells. Genomic DNA was extracted from the blood cell samples with the Qiagen DNeasy Blood Extraction Kit. Receptor libraries were prepared by the immunoSEQ multiplex PCR assay. A mixture of 60 forward primers for TCR Vbeta segments and 13 reverse primers for TCR Jbeta segments was used in the multiplex PCR. Amplification of the CDR3 region of rearranged TCR beta genes was performed with a multiplex PCR assay on genomic DNA. The amplified TCR beta libraries were sequenced on the Illumina HiSeq System as 87-base-pair reads. The published analysis was carried out like this. Across the roughly 700 repertoires, a later analysis counted approximately 75 million unique TCR beta chains, around 11 million of which were shared by at least two donors. Raw reads were error-corrected and collapsed into unique sequences with a nearest-neighbor algorithm that merged closely related sequences to remove PCR and sequencing errors. CDR3 sequences were aligned to IMGT reference sequences to assign V, D and J gene segments. Each retained sequence needed at least a six-nucleotide match to both a V gene segment and a J gene segment. A rearrangement counted as productive if the CDR3 had no stop codons and remained in frame with V and J, and every other rearrangement counted as non-productive. Following IMGT convention, CDR3 was defined as the stretch from the second conserved V-encoded cysteine to the conserved J-encoded phenylalanine. In an earlier analysis of 550 to 650 of the donors, sequences lacking an unambiguous match to a single V gene segment were excluded. In an earlier analysis of 587 of the donors, V segments were called functional above 56.7% productive rearrangements and were called segregating when the between-donor standard deviation exceeded 5%. A statistical classification framework was built for diagnosing cytomegalovirus status from the catalog of TCR beta chain sequences. In a later analysis, V and J genes were assigned by comparing TCR nucleotide sequences against IMGT/GENE-DB human TR gene sequences. In a later analysis, CDR3 sequences and most-parsimonious VDJ recombination scenarios were assigned using the TCRdist pipeline. In a later analysis, every TCR beta chain was defined by the combination of its CDR3 amino acid sequence and its V-gene family, and reads without a unique V-gene family were dropped. To address suspected cross-contamination and a sequencing artifact, a later analysis removed several hundred highly shared, low-generation-probability nucleotide sequences. In a later analysis, a clonal expansion index was calculated for each public chain from normalized within-repertoire ranks of inferred template counts. A later analysis computed generation probabilities with a VDJ recombination model fitted to out-of-frame rearrangements, and checked the results against IGoR. A later analysis scored TCR-TCR, TCR-HLA and TCR-CMV co-occurrence with hypergeometric tests, applying a repertoire-size bias correction to TCR pairs. False discovery rates were estimated in a later analysis by permuting HLA or CMV assignments 20 times. A later analysis grouped co-occurring TCRs with DBSCAN, adding TCRdist sequence similarity when clustering within HLA-allele-positive subsets. Repertoires with fewer than 30,000 or more than 120,000 public chains were left out of co-occurrence clustering, as were a handful of repertoires with anomalous nucleotide sharing. TCRdb took this table from immuneACCESS and kept in-frame rearrangements with V and J called. Such tables lack part of the clones; where checked against another copy, unresolved V genes explain under half of the gap, and the rest is unexplained. Clone size and the V and J calls come from that table; the DNA yielded D and trimming. The sample table shows around 250,000 clones, and about 86% are seen once. The ten largest clones take up around 8.3% of the sample.

The full study reports these points: Immune exposure information for the cohort was limited to CMV serostatus. In a later analysis, HLA-associated TCR beta chains showed more clonal expansion and lower generation probabilities than non-associated chains that were equally common. A cluster of highly shared sequence variants was judged likely to be a technical artifact of the sequencing pipeline. A later genetic analysis associated a missense DCLRE1C variant with V-gene and J-gene trimming of TCR beta chains, and an independent cohort replicated the association. While some public TCRs were present in many individuals, most TCR sequences turned up only very rarely across donors. The classifier was reported to diagnose cytomegalovirus status with high specificity and sensitivity in both the original and validation cohorts. Because some donors lacked HLA typing at each locus, the association tests relied only on the typed subset. In this cohort, only TCR beta chains were sequenced, and detectable features were limited by the absence of alpha or paired-chain data. The study listed 164 TCR beta chains as associated with cytomegalovirus. A later genetic analysis reported fewer N-insertions in productive TCRs among donors in an Asian-associated ancestry cluster than the roughly 700-donor mean. In a later analysis, TCR association rates were found to vary across HLA loci, with the most associated TCRs seen for DRB1 alleles and the fewest for HLA-C alleles. Assigning TCR associations to individual alleles was difficult when HLA alleles, especially DR and DQ, strongly co-occurred. A few of the identified cytomegalovirus-associated TCR beta chains were confirmed in vitro to be specific for cytomegalovirus antigens. A further reported finding was that TCR beta sequences accurately predicted the HLA-A and HLA-B alleles for most subjects in the first cohort. The presence/absence analyses assumed that sequencing depth was roughly uniform across donors, and that assumption may not be true. Most CMV-associated TCR beta chains appeared to be HLA-restricted in a later analysis, and the HLA associations seemed to be driven largely by CMV exposure. Because counts were too low, roughly 17 rarely observed V segments, including chromosome 9 orphons, were left out of the earlier analysis of 500 to 750 of the donors. Correlated functional status among segregating V segments might be attributable to linkage disequilibrium, but an unknown experimental factor could not be ruled out. It was suggested by the authors that the approach could potentially be generalized to other disease states and immunological phenotypes. In a later analysis, about 17,000 TCR beta sequences were associated with specific HLA alleles at a false discovery rate of 0.05. According to a later analysis, parvovirus B19, influenza, CMV and Epstein-Barr virus appeared linked to several top co-occurrence clusters. In an earlier analysis of some 550 of the donors, most TCR beta V segments were observed in productive rearrangements about 87% or about 30% of the time, broadly matching IMGT annotations.

Sequencing was carried out using PBMCs. The sequence derives from a woman aged 60-75 years in good health and CMV-seropositive.

The sequenced DNA is TGCGCCAGCGGCTTGGACAGACCACCCTACAATGAGCAGTTCTTC. It translates to CASGLDRPPYNEQFF. Rearrangement joined TRBV5-1 to TRBJ2-1; the D gene is perhaps TRBD1, on 6 matching bases. The CDR3 goes from the cysteine to the phenylalanine over 15 residues. Only the CDR3 portion is preserved as DNA: 45 bases, with reading frame beginning at the first base. CDR1 SGHRS and CDR2 YFSETQ are derived from the germline V gene.